Described below is a single TCR beta chain sequence and its context. Once RNA had been extracted, it was reverse transcribed into cDNA to act as the sequencing template. Libraries were prepared by immunoSEQ multiplex PCR; TCRdb keeps only in-frame clonotypes and omits some of them. Among 140,000 to 150,000 clones, 54% were seen once, and the ten largest hold approximately 16%. Treatment reported: oral pan-JAK inhibitor, 5-10 mg twice daily. These data belong to a study of CD8+ T cells in alopecia areata. Trimming removed 1 base from V and 10 bases from J, with 14 bases in between. There are 13 residues in the CDR3. Germline loops: CDR1 SGDLS, CDR2 YYNGEE.

The sequencing used CD8+ T cells sorted from blood, collected at week 4, from a patient treated with tofacitinib. The source of this sequence is a human donor with alopecia areata. The chain joins TRBV9 to TRBJ1-2; D might be TRBD1 (5 bases). CDR3 protein: CASSVLGDVAYTF. The CDR3 nucleotides read TGTGCCAGCAGCGTACTAGGGGATGTGGCCTACACCTTC.